This T cell receptor beta chain was sequenced during a study of monozygotic twins with inflammatory bowel disease. Each CDR3 protein gets one entry in TCRdb, which reprocessed the 5' RACE reads and gives no DNA. In all, the sample yields approximately 300,000 distinct CDR3 sequences. The CDR3 loop spans 14 amino acids. CDR1 and CDR2 from the germline V gene are SGHTA and FQGNSA. The J gene is TRBJ1-2, the V gene TRBV7-2. The clonotype comes from a human donor with ulcerative colitis or Crohn's disease, or a healthy co-twin of an affected twin (not recorded which). Specimen: blood. The CDR3 sequence is CASSLATAWSSCTF. Variable domain in full (rest from reference TRBV7-2 and TRBJ1-2): GAGVSQSPSNKVTEKGKDVELRCDPISGHTALYWYRQSLGQGLEFLIYFQGNSAPDKSGLPSDRFSAERTGGSVSTLTIQRTQQEDSAVYLCASSLATAWSSCTFGSGTRLTVV.